The next 21 T cell receptor beta chains were all read from a single sample in a study of blood T cell repertoires in COVID-19. Here immunoSEQ multiplex PCR was the method, and the copy in TCRdb shows in-frame clones only, minus some. Seen here are approximately 150,000 clones, around 90% observed once, and the top ten hold about 1.8%. Sequenced input: peripheral blood. All receptors come from a woman in her 50s with acute or convalescent COVID-19.

This chain joins TRBV11-2 and TRBJ2-2; the D gene is possibly TRBD1 (5 bases). V lost 4 bases to trimming and J lost 2 bases, with 11 bases between them. Per the germline V gene, CDR1 is SGHAT and CDR2 is FQNNGV. The CDR3 contains 15 residues. The CDR3 coding sequence is TGTGCCAGCAGCTCGTGGCAGGGCAACACCGGGGAGCTGTTTTTT. This sequence encodes CASSSWQGNTGELFF.

The J gene is TRBJ1-5, the V gene TRBV5-6; 10 bases align to TRBD1. Trimming cost V 4 bases and J 4 bases; bases outside gene matches: 5. CDR1 and CDR2 (germline): SGHDT, YYEEEE. CDR3 length: 15 amino acids. The CDR3 loop reads CASSPGTGDNQPQHF. In DNA form, the CDR3 reads TGTGCCAGCAGCCCCGGGACAGGGGATAATCAGCCCCAGCATTTT.

The chain joins TRBV9 to TRBJ1-3; D gene uncertain. From germline, CDR1 is SGDLS and CDR2 YYNGEE. The CDR3 consists of 14 residues. V was trimmed by 1 base and J by 0 bases, leaving 5 bases between them. The CDR3 DNA reads as TGTGCCAGCAGCGTACACGGCTCTGGAAACACCATATATTTT. Amino acid sequence: CASSVHGSGNTIYF.

J is TRBJ1-4 and V is TRBV5-1; 7 nucleotides match TRBD1. V lost 4 bases and J lost 5; bases outside the gene matches: 11. Germline V gene sequence: CDR1 SGHRS, CDR2 YFSETQ. CDR3 length: 16 residues. The CDR3 bases are TGCGCCAGCAGCAGGGAGACAGGGCGAAGAAATGAAAAACTGTTTTTT. Amino acid sequence: CASSRETGRRNEKLFF.

The rearrangement uses TRBV19 and TRBJ1-5; D might be TRBD1 (5 bases). V was clipped by 3 bases and J by 0 bases, with 12 bases between them. The CDR3 covers 16 residues. The germline CDR1 and CDR2 sequences are LNHDA and SQIVND (reference sequence). The CDR3 sequence: CASSIITGNSNQPQHF. In DNA form, the CDR3 reads TGTGCCAGTAGTATCATAACAGGAAATAGCAATCAGCCCCAGCATTTT.

On this clone: A read error may produce the germline difference seen at one junction end. This chain joins TRBV7-2 and TRBJ2-3, with TRBD2 matching 8 bases. Germline V gives CDR1 SGHTA, CDR2 FQGNSA. This CDR3 is 15 amino acids long. The CDR3 coding sequence is TGTGCCAGCAGTTTAGCCCCGGGGGGGACAGATACGCAGTATTTT. This translates into CASSLAPGGTDTQYF.

The table lists this clone with a count of one. The chain has TRBV4-1 and TRBJ1-4, with a tentative D call TRBD1 (6 bases). The CDR3 runs to 16 residues. The germline V gene encodes CDR1 MGHRA and CDR2 YSYEKL. With 2 bases removed from V and 7 bases from J, the gap between germline ends came to 17 bases. The CDR3 nucleotides read TGCGCCAGCAGCCAATATTACAGGGAAGCTGTTGAAAAACTGTTTTTT. Protein sequence: CASSQYYREAVEKLFF.

This chain uses TRBV19 with TRBJ1-1, with unresolved D. This CDR3 is 13 amino acids long. Germline CDR1 LNHDA, CDR2 SQIVND (reference sequence). With 4 bases removed from V and 3 bases from J, the gap between germline ends came to 9 bases. The DNA for the CDR3 is TGTGCCAGTAGTAGTAGTGTCTACACTGAAGCTTTCTTT. Protein product: CASSSSVYTEAFF.

Worth noting for this clone: The junction shows a germline mismatch at one end, possibly a read error. The chain uses TRBV3-1 (or the pseudogene TRBV3-2) and TRBJ2-1; unclear D gene. The CDR3 loop spans 13 amino acids. CDR1 and CDR2 (germline): LGHDT, YNNKEL (reference sequence). DNA for the CDR3: TGTGCCAGCAGTCCTTCCTCCCACAATGAGCAGTTCTTC. The encoded protein is CASSPSSHNEQFF.

Remarks on this clone: Mismatch with germline at one junction end may stem from a read error. V is TRBV7-7 and J is TRBJ2-5; TRBD2 agrees at 12 bases. Germline CDR1 reads SSHAT; CDR2 reads FNYEAQ (reference sequence). The CDR3 contains 16 residues. In DNA, the CDR3 is TGTGCTAGCAGCCACCGACTAGCGGGGGCCGGAGAGACCCAGTACTTC. Amino acids: CASSHRLAGAGETQYF.

The chain is built from TRBV10-1 and TRBJ2-5; 7 bases fit TRBD1. V shed 8 bases and J 0 bases; nucleotides not matched to a gene: 6. This CDR3 contains 14 residues. Germline CDR1 reads WNHNN; CDR2 reads SYGVQD (reference sequence). The CDR3 is CASGQGVNQETQYF. The CDR3 bases are TGCGCCAGCGGGCAGGGGGTAAACCAAGAGACCCAGTACTTC.

V usage is TRBV2 and J usage is TRBJ1-6, with 7 bases that match TRBD1. Germline assignment: CDR1 SNHLY and CDR2 FYNNEI. J was trimmed by 0 bases and V by 6 bases; bases with no gene match: 5. The CDR3 totals 16 residues. This CDR3 is CASRERQGSYNSPLHF. CDR3 nucleotide sequence: TGTGCCAGCAGGGAAAGACAGGGCTCCTATAATTCACCCCTCCACTTT.

V is TRBV6-5 and J is TRBJ1-2; D possibly corresponds to TRBD1 (6 bases). CDR1 is MNHEY and CDR2 is SVGAGI in the germline V gene. V dropped 0 bases and J dropped 4 bases, with 15 bases sitting between them. The CDR3 sequence is 16 residues long. The CDR3 coding sequence is TGTGCCAGCAGTTACTCGAGGGGGGGACTGGGCTATGGCTACACCTTC. Translating gives CASSYSRGGLGYGYTF.

In this sample, this clone turned up once. The rearrangement joins TRBV28 to TRBJ1-2; TRBD1 aligns across 8 bases. Germline V gives CDR1 MDHEN, CDR2 SYDVKM. V lost 5 bases, J lost 5 bases, and 7 bases stayed unmatched. The CDR3 covers 14 residues. The CDR3 protein is CASSQGQGAYGYTF. The CDR3 DNA is TGTGCCAGCAGTCAAGGACAGGGTGCATATGGCTACACCTTC.

The V and J genes are TRBV5-1 and TRBJ2-7; D is undetermined. The ends were cut back, 4 bases at V and 1 base at J, with 15 bases in the middle. CDR1 is SGHRS, CDR2 YFSETQ, per germline. CDR3 length equals 15 residues. CDR3 coding DNA: TGCGCCAGCAGCGACCAGCGCCGGAGTTCCTACGAGCAGTACTTC. Protein product: CASSDQRRSSYEQYF.

J is TRBJ2-5 and V is TRBV9, with D possibly matching TRBD2 (6 bases). This CDR3 spans 14 amino acids. Germline V gene data show CDR1 as SGDLS and CDR2 as YYNGEE. V was trimmed by 1 base and J by 2 bases, leaving 9 bases between them. CDR3 DNA sequence: TGTGCCAGCAGCGTATTGGCGGGACAAGAGACCCAGTACTTC. As protein: CASSVLAGQETQYF.

The sample holds one count of this clone. The rearrangement joins TRBV9 to TRBJ1-1; maybe TRBD1 (5 bases). Looked up from germline, CDR1 is SGDLS and CDR2 is YYNGEE. This CDR3 is built from 14 residues. V was clipped by 3 bases and J by 0 bases, with 9 bases between them. The DNA for the CDR3 is TGTGCCAGCAGCGAGGACACCCTGAACACTGAAGCTTTCTTT. Translated: CASSEDTLNTEAFF.

The chain recombines TRBV2 with TRBJ2-1; 11 bases are a match to TRBD2. The ends lost 6 bases at V and 4 bases at J; junction bases unmatched: 8. In germline, CDR1 is SNHLY, CDR2 FYNNEI. The CDR3 totals 16 residues. The CDR3 here is CASRFSTSGSYNEQFF. CDR3 in DNA: TGTGCCAGCAGGTTCTCCACTAGCGGGAGTTACAATGAGCAGTTCTTC.

This clone has just one count. This chain uses TRBV19 with TRBJ2-1; possibly TRBD1 for D (6 bases). Germline V gene sequence: CDR1 LNHDA, CDR2 SQIVND (reference sequence). Trimming stripped 10 bases from V and 10 bases from J, with 20 bases between. This CDR3 comprises 13 residues. The CDR3 DNA is TGTGCCATTTCTACCCCAGGGGTCGGGGAGCAGTTCTTC. Amino acids: CAISTPGVGEQFF.

The chain combines TRBV10-3 with TRBJ1-1; the D gene is possibly TRBD1 (5 bases). The CDR3 is 15 residues long. Trimming removed 6 bases from V and 1 base from J, with 15 bases in between. Germline CDR1 is ENHRY and CDR2 is SYGVKD. The CDR3 region is CAIRGVTEGNTEAFF. In DNA, the CDR3 is TGTGCCATCAGGGGCGTGACAGAAGGGAACACTGAAGCTTTCTTT.

This rearrangement joins TRBV19 to TRBJ2-2; tentative D call: TRBD1 (5 bases). CDR1 and CDR2 from the germline V gene are LNHDA and SQIVND (reference sequence). The CDR3 totals 17 residues. V was trimmed by 3 bases and J by 5 bases, leaving 19 bases between them. The CDR3 nucleotides read TGTGCCAGTAGTATTAGTCGAAGGGGCCAGAGGACCGGGGAGCTGTTTTTT. This encodes CASSISRRGQRTGELFF.